The T cell receptor beta chain described here comes from a study of T cells in Graves' hyperthyroidism and ophthalmopathy. In this sample, this clonotype turned up a few times. In germline, CDR1 is SGHDT, CDR2 YYEEEE. Trimming took 1 base from V and 3 from J, leaving 5 bases between them. The CDR3 covers 12 residues. The CDR3 regions of TCR beta were amplified from RNA transcripts. The TCR CDR3 was amplified in a first-round RT-PCR using the HTBI primer set. Each CDR3 protein is one row after TCRdb ran MiXCR on the multiplex PCR reads. The data contain about half a million distinct CDR3 sequences, around a fifth of them singletons.

The receptor was derived from a woman between 65 and 79 years old with Graves' ophthalmopathy. Sequencing used blood. The J gene is TRBJ2-7, the V gene TRBV5-6; no clear D. The DNA of the CDR3 is TGTGCCAGCAGCTTGTTCGGCTACGAGCAGTACTTC. Its translation is CASSLFGYEQYF.